This T cell receptor beta chain was identified during a study of blood T cell repertoires in COVID-19. The wider study: COVID-19 samples, acute and convalescent, were from the United States, Italy and Spain.

In the authors' workflow: Counts of nucleated cells, estimated from reference gene primer amplification, were obtained. Data came from immunoSEQ multiplex PCR; TCRdb stores just in-frame clones and leaves some out. V and J calls and clone size are those listed in that table; D and trimming were worked out from the DNA. The sample contains about 200,000 clones, 88% of which appear only once. This receptor was obtained from a man aged 35 to 55 with active or convalescent COVID-19. Sample: peripheral blood.

CDR3 region: CASSLLGAYRNEQFF. The CDR3 DNA reads as TGCGCCAGCAGCTTACTGGGGGCTTATCGGAATGAGCAGTTCTTC. This chain connects TRBV5-1 to TRBJ2-1; D might be TRBD1 (6 bases). Germline CDR1 SGHRS, CDR2 YFSETQ. Trimming removed 2 bases at V and 7 bases at J, with 16 bases between. The CDR3 runs 15 residues.